The 15 T cell receptor beta chains presented below share a single source sample, sequenced in a study of T-cell memory formation after mild COVID-19. TCRdb passed the 5' RACE reads through MiXCR, listing each CDR3 protein once. The sample holds roughly 250,000 distinct CDR3 sequences, 16% seen once. The specimen sequenced was PBMCs or a T cell subset sorted from them (not recorded which). Receptors were obtained from a man younger than 35 who had mild COVID-19 (a few samples of this study predate the infection). Cell type and time point are not known.

This chain connects TRBV7-2 to TRBJ1-1, with a possible D match to TRBD1 (5 bases). The germline V and J ends were trimmed by 3 bases and 3 bases, with 8 bases remaining between them. The CDR3 spans 13 residues. Germline CDR1 SGHTA, CDR2 FQGNSA. The CDR3 reads CASSFLGDTEAFF. The CDR3 DNA reads as TGTGCCAGCAGCTTTTTAGGGGACACTGAAGCTTTCTTT.

This clonotype was picked up a small number of times. The chain uses TRBV10-3 and TRBJ1-6; D gene unclear. Germline-derived CDR1 and CDR2 are ENHRY and SYGVKD. The CDR3 has 15 amino acids. Between the trimmed V and J ends, which lost 7 bases and 6 bases, there was a span of 16 bases. DNA of the CDR3: TGTGCCATCACTGCCGTGGCAGGAGGTAATTCACCCCTCCACTTT. It is translated as CAITAVAGGNSPLHF.

The rearrangement links TRBV2 to TRBJ1-1; D might be TRBD1 (5 bases). V was pared by 7 bases and J by 0 bases, with 9 bases between. The CDR3 has 13 amino acids. Germline CDR1 is SNHLY and CDR2 is FYNNEI. The CDR3 bases are TGTGCCAGCACCTGGACATTGAACACTGAAGCTTTCTTT. As protein: CASTWTLNTEAFF.

This clonotype was found a few times. V gene TRBV15 combines with J gene TRBJ1-2, with 11 nucleotides matching TRBD1. Germline assignment: CDR1 LNHNV and CDR2 YYDKDF (reference sequence). This CDR3 is built from 12 residues. The V segment lost 5 bases and the J segment 13 bases; nucleotides outside the gene matches: 6. The CDR3 loop reads CATSGRDRGTTF. The DNA for the CDR3 is TGTGCCACCAGCGGCCGGGACAGGGGGACCACCTTC.

Only a few counts were recorded for this clonotype. The chain joins TRBV7-2 to TRBJ2-7; the D is unclear. Trimming shortened V by 3 bases and J by 2 bases, and 11 bases separated the two germline ends. CDR1 is SGHTA and CDR2 is FQGNSA in the germline V gene. This CDR3 comprises 14 residues. Written as DNA, the CDR3 is TGTGCCAGCAGCTTCGCCGCGGCAGCCTACGAGCAGTACGTC. It codes for CASSFAAAAYEQYV.

This clonotype was seen ten or more times. The chain employs TRBV7-9 and TRBJ2-7; D is unresolved. Germline V lookup: CDR1 SEHNR, CDR2 FQNEAQ (reference sequence). This CDR3 is built from 12 residues. V was cut by 3 bases and J by 5 bases, with 8 bases left in between. The CDR3 DNA reads TGTGCCAGCAGCTTGGACCTCAACGAGCAGTACTTC. This codes for CASSLDLNEQYF.

This clonotype was seen at least ten times. V usage is TRBV2 and J usage is TRBJ1-2; D not resolved. Trimming removed 4 bases from V and 4 bases from J, with 4 bases in between. Germline V gene data show CDR1 as SNHLY and CDR2 as FYNNEI. This CDR3 spans 11 amino acids. In DNA form, the CDR3 reads TGTGCCAGCAGTGCCGGCTATGGCTACACCTTC. Its protein is CASSAGYGYTF.

This clonotype was picked up a small number of times. The CDR3 DNA sequence: TGTGCCAGCAGTGGCTCCCTGGGACGGCGAGACAATGAGCAGTTCTTC. Translating it yields CASSGSLGRRDNEQFF. V is TRBV6-1 and J is TRBJ2-1, with D perhaps assigned TRBD1 or TRBD2 (5 bases each). The V end was cut by 4 bases, the J end by 5 bases, with 18 bases between. Looked up from germline, CDR1 is MNHNS and CDR2 is SASEGT. The CDR3 is 16 residues long.

This clonotype was observed a few times. The chain couples TRBV12-3 or TRBV12-4 to TRBJ2-5; D unclear. The CDR3 is 14 amino acids. The V end lost 3 bases, the J end lost 2 bases, and 10 bases lay between the germline ends. The CDR3 sequence is CASSLNLGQETQYF. The CDR3 DNA reads TGTGCCAGCAGTTTGAACTTGGGACAAGAGACCCAGTACTTC.

The chain combines TRBV6-5 with TRBJ2-7; D unresolved. Germline V gene data show CDR1 as MNHEY and CDR2 as SVGAGI. V was clipped by 6 bases and J by 2 bases, with 11 bases between them. The CDR3 is 13 residues long. The chain's CDR3 is CASRSPVTYEQYV. CDR3 bases: TGTGCCAGCAGGTCACCGGTAACCTACGAGCAGTACGTC.

The CDR3 sequence is CASSLGLTSYNEQFF. The CDR3 bases are TGTGCCAGCAGCTTAGGTTTGACATCATACAATGAGCAGTTCTTC. V is TRBV7-2 and J is TRBJ2-1, with D unclear. Germline V gene lookup returns CDR1 SGHTA and CDR2 FQGNSA. Trimming took off 1 base at V and 4 bases at J, with 11 bases between the two ends. The CDR3 has 15 residues.

This clonotype was seen repeatedly, ten times or more. The V and J genes are TRBV19 and TRBJ2-3; D may correspond to TRBD1 or TRBD2 (5 bases each). With 3 bases removed from V and 5 bases from J, the gap between germline ends came to 9 bases. Germline V lookup: CDR1 LNHDA, CDR2 SQIVND (reference sequence). The CDR3 covers 13 residues. The DNA for the CDR3 is TGTGCCAGTAGTATTCCAGGGAGAGATACGCAGTATTTT. As protein: CASSIPGRDTQYF.

V gene TRBV7-2 combines with J gene TRBJ2-5; D may correspond to TRBD1 or TRBD2 (5 bases each). CDR3 length equals 14 residues. The ends were cut back, 1 base at V and 6 bases at J, with 12 bases in the middle. CDR1 is SGHTA and CDR2 is FQGNSA in the germline V gene. The CDR3: CASSLGGSEQTQYF. In DNA, the CDR3 is TGTGCCAGCAGCTTAGGGGGGAGCGAACAGACCCAGTACTTC.

This clonotype was seen more than once but under ten times. The chain combines TRBV3-1 with TRBJ1-3; no clear D. The CDR3 has 14 amino acids. Trimming stripped 4 bases from V and 4 bases from J, with 11 bases between. CDR1 and CDR2 (germline): LGHDT, YNNKEL (reference sequence). This CDR3 is CASSPWEAGNTIYF. The CDR3 DNA is TGTGCCAGCAGCCCCTGGGAGGCCGGAAACACCATATATTTT.

The V and J genes are TRBV11-2 and TRBJ2-3, with D perhaps TRBD2 (5 bases). Looked up from germline, CDR1 is SGHAT and CDR2 is FQNNGV. Trimming took off 1 base at V and 2 bases at J, with 16 bases between the two ends. The CDR3 is made up of 17 amino acids. CDR3 nucleotide sequence: TGTGCCAGCAGCTTAGTTGGGTCTAGCAGGTACACAGATACGCAGTATTTT. Translated, it gives CASSLVGSSRYTDTQYF.